This TCR beta chain appears in the sequencing data of a study of CD8 T cells in Susac syndrome. In its sample, this clonotype was seen a few times. Random hexamers were used to reverse transcribe roughly 0.45 to 1 ug of RNA. TCRdb fed the immunoSEQ multiplex PCR reads into MiXCR, producing one record per CDR3 protein. The table records about 130,000 distinct CDR3 sequences, around 95% of them present only once. Trimming left V 1 base short and J 0 bases short, with 4 bases between. Germline V CDR1 and CDR2: MNHNS, SASEGT. The length of the CDR3 is 15 residues. The clonotype comes from a human donor with Susac syndrome. Sample: CD8+ T cells from PBMCs. The chain carries TRBV6-1 and TRBJ2-6, with no clear D. The CDR3 loop reads CASSEGDSGANVLTF. Written as DNA, the CDR3 is TGTGCCAGCAGTGAAGGGGACTCTGGGGCCAACGTCCTGACTTTC.